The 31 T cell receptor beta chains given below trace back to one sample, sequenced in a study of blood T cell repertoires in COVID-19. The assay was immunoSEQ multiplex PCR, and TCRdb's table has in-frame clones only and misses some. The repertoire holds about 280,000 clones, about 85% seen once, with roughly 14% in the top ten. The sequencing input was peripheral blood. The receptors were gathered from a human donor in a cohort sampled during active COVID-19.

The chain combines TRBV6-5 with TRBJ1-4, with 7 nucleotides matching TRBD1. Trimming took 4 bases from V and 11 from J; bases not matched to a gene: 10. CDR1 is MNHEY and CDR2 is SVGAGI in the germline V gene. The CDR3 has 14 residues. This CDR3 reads CASSLMRQGDKLFF. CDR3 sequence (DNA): TGTGCCAGCAGTTTGATGAGACAGGGTGACAAACTGTTTTTT.

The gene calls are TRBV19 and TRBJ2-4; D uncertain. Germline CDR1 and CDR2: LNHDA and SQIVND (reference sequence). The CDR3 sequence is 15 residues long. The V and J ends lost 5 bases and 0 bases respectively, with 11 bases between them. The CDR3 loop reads CASSAAEIAKNIQYF. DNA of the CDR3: TGTGCCAGTAGTGCGGCAGAAATAGCCAAAAACATTCAGTACTTC.

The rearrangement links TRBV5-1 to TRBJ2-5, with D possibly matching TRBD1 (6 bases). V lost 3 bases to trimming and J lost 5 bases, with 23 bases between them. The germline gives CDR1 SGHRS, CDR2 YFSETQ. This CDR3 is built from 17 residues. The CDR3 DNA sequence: TGCGCCAGCAGCTCAACTCACAGGGACCAACCCCAGGAGACCCAGTACTTC. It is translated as CASSSTHRDQPQETQYF.

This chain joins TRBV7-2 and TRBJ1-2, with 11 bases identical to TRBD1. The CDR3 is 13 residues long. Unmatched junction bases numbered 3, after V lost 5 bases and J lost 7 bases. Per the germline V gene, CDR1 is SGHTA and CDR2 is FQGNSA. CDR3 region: CASSGQGAGGYTF. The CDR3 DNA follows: TGTGCCAGCAGCGGACAGGGGGCGGGTGGCTACACCTTC.

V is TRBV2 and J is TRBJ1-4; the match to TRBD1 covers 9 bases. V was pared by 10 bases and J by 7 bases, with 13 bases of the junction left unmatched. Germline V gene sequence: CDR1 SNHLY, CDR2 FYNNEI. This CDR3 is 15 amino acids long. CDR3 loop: CATSGQGVFGEKLFF. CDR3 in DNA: TGTGCCACCTCGGGACAGGGAGTCTTTGGTGAAAAACTGTTTTTT.

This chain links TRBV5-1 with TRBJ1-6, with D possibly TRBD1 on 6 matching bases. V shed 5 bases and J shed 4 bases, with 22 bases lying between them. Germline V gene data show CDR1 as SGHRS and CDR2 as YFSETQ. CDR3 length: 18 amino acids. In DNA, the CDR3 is TGCGCCAGCAGTTCTAACCCTCAGGGGTCGAAGTATAATTCACCCCTCCACTTT. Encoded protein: CASSSNPQGSKYNSPLHF.

DNA of the CDR3: TGTGCCAGCTCACCGGCTTCCCAGCGCTACGAGCAGTACTTC. Protein product: CASSPASQRYEQYF. This chain joins TRBV18 and TRBJ2-7; no definite D call. Trimming left V 3 bases short and J 3 bases short, with 12 bases between. The CDR3 is 14 amino acids. Germline CDR1 reads KGHSH; CDR2 reads LQKENI.

In DNA, the CDR3 is TGTGCCAGCAGCCTCAGGGGATCCAAAAACATTCAGTACTTC. Protein: CASSLRGSKNIQYF. This sequence joins TRBV28 and TRBJ2-4; TRBD1 might be the D (6 bases). Trimming pared 6 bases from V and 2 bases from J, leaving 11 bases between. In germline, CDR1 is MDHEN, CDR2 SYDVKM. CDR3 length equals 14 residues.

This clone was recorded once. The DNA for the CDR3 is TGTGCCAGCAGCTTAGTAGGGAGGGAGACCCAGTACTTC. Protein: CASSLVGRETQYF. The V and J genes are TRBV7-9 and TRBJ2-5, with D possibly TRBD2 on 6 matching bases. Trimming took 1 base from V and 5 from J, leaving 8 bases between them. Germline CDR1 is SEHNR and CDR2 is FQNEAQ (reference sequence). The CDR3 is made up of 13 amino acids.

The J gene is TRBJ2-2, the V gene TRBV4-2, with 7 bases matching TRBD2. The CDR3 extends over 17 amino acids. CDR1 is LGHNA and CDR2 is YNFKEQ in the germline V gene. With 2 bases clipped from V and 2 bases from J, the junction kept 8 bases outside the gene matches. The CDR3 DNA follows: TGTGCCAGCAGCCAAAAGCTCGCTAGCGGAAACACCGGGGAGCTGTTTTTT. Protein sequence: CASSQKLASGNTGELFF.

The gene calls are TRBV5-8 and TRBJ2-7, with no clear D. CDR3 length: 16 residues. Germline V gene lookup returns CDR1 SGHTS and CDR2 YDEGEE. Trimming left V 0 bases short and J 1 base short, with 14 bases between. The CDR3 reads CASSLDGRIPSYEQYF. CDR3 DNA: TGTGCCAGCAGCTTGGATGGCAGGATCCCGTCCTACGAGCAGTACTTC. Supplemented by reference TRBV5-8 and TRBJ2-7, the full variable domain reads EAGVTQSPTHLIKTRGQQATLRCSPISGHTSVYWYQQALGLGLQFLLWYDEGEERNRGNFPPRFSGRQFPNYSSELNVNALELEDSALYLCASSLDGRIPSYEQYFGPGTRLTVT.

DNA for the CDR3: TGTGCCAGCACAAAACAGGGGGCGCCTGGCTACACCTTC. Residues: CASTKQGAPGYTF. This chain joins TRBV28 and TRBJ1-2; 9 bases line up with TRBD1. The junction had 7 bases not matched to a gene; V was cut back by 7 bases and J by 7 bases. CDR1 is MDHEN and CDR2 is SYDVKM in the germline V gene. The CDR3 extends over 13 amino acids.

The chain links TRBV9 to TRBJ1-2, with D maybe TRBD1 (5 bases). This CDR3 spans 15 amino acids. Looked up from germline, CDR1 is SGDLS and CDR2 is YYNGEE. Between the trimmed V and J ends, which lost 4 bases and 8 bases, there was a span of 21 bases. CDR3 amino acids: CASSLSGGADGGYTF. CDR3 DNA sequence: TGTGCCAGCAGCCTTAGTGGAGGGGCCGACGGAGGCTACACCTTC.

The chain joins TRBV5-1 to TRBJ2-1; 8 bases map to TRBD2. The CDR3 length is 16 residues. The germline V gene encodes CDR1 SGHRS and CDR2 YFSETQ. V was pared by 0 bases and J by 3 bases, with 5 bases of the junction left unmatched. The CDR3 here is CASSLDVGRVYNEQFF. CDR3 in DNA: TGCGCCAGCAGCTTGGATGTCGGGAGGGTCTACAATGAGCAGTTCTTC.

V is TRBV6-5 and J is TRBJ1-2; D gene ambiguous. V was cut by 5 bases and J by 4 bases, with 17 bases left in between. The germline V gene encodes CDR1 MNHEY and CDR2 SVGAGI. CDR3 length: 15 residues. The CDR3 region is CASSMKAPAGYGYTF. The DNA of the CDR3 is TGTGCCAGCAGTATGAAGGCTCCGGCGGGCTATGGCTACACCTTC.

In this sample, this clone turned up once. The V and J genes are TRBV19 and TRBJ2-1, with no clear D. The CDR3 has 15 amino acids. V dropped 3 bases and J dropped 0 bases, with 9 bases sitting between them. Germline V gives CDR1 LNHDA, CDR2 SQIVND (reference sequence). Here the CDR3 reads CASSILAVSYNEQFF. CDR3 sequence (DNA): TGTGCCAGTAGTATTCTTGCGGTCTCCTACAATGAGCAGTTCTTC.

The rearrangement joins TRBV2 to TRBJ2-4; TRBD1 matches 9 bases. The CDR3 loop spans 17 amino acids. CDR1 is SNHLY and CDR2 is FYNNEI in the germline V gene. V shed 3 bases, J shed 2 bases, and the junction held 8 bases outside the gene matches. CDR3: CASSDLGTGLTKNIQYF. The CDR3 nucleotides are TGTGCCAGCAGTGATCTCGGGACAGGGTTAACCAAAAACATTCAGTACTTC.

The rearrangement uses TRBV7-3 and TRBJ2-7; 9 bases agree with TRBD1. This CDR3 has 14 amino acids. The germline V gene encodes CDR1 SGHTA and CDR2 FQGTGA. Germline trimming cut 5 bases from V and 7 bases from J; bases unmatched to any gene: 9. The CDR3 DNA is TGTGCCAGCAGCGTCACAGGGGGCCTCGGGGAGCAGTACTTC. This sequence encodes CASSVTGGLGEQYF.

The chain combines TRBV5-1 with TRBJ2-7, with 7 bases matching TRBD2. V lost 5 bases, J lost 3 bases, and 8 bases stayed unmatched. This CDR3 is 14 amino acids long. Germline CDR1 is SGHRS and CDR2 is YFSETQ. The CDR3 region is CASSSPSGYYEQYF. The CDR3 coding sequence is TGCGCCAGCAGTTCCCCTAGCGGCTACTACGAGCAGTACTTC.

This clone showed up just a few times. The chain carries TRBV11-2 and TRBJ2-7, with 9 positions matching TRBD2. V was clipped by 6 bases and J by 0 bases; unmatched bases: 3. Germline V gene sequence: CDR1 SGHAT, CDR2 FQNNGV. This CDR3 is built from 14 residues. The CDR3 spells CASRLAGISYEQYF. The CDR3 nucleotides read TGTGCCAGCAGACTAGCGGGCATCTCCTACGAGCAGTACTTC.

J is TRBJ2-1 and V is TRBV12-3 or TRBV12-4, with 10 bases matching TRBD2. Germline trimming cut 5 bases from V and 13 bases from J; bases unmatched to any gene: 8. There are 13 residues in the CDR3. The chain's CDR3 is CASSQGLARPQFF. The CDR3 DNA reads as TGTGCCAGCAGTCAGGGACTAGCGCGCCCCCAGTTCTTC.

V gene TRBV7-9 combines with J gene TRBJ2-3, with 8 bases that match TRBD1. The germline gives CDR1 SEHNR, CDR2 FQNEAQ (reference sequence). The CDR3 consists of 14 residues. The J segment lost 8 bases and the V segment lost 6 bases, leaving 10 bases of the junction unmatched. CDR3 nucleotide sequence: TGTGCCAGCAGTTCCGGACAGGGATTAGGTACGCAGTATTTT. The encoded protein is CASSSGQGLGTQYF.

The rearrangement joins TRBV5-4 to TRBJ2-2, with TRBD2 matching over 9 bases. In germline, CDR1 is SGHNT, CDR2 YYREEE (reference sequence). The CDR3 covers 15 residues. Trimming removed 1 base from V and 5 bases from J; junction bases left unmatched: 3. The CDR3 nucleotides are TGTGCCAGCAGCTTGAGCGGGAGGAGGACCGGGGAGCTGTTTTTT. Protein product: CASSLSGRRTGELFF.

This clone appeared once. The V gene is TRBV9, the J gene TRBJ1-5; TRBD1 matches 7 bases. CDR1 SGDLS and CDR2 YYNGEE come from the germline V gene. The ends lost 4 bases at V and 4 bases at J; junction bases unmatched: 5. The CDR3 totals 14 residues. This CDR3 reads CASSTSTGNQPQHF. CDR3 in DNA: TGTGCCAGCAGCACCTCGACAGGGAATCAGCCCCAGCATTTT.

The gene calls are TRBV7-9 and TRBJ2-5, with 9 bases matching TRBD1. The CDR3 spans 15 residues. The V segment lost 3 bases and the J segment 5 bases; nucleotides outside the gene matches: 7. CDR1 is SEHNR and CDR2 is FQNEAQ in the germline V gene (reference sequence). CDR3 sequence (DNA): TGTGCCAGCAGCTTCCCCGGACAGGGGAGGGAGACCCAGTACTTC. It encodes CASSFPGQGRETQYF.

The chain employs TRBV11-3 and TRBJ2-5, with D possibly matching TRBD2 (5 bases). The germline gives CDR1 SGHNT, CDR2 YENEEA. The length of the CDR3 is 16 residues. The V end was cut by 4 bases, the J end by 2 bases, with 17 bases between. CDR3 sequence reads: CASSSGIRTAQETQYF. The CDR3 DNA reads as TGTGCCAGCAGCTCGGGGATACGGACTGCACAAGAGACCCAGTACTTC.

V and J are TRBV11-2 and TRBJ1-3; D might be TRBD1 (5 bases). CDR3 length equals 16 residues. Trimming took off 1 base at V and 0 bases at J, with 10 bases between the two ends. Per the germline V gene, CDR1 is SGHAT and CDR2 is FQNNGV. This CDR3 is CASSLGYRHSGNTIYF. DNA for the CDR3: TGTGCCAGCAGCTTAGGATACAGGCACTCTGGAAACACCATATATTTT.

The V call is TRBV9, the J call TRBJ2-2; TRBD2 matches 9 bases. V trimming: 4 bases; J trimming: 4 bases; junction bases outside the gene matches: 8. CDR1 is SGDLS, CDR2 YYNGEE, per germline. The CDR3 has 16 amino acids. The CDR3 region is CASSFFSGSSTGELFF. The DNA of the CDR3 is TGTGCCAGCAGCTTCTTTAGCGGGAGTAGCACCGGGGAGCTGTTTTTT.

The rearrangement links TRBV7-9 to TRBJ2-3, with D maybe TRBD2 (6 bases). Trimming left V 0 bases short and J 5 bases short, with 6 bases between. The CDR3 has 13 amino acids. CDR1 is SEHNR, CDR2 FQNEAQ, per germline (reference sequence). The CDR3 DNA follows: TGTGCCAGCAGCTTAGCGGGGGGAGATACGCAGTATTTT. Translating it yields CASSLAGGDTQYF.

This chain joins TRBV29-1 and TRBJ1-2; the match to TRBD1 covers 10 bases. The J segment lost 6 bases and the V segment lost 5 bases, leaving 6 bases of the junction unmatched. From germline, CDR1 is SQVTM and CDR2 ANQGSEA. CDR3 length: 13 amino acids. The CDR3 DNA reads TGCAGCGTTAGGGGGACAGGGGTGGATGGCTACACCTTC. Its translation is CSVRGTGVDGYTF.

CDR3: CASTLTRANEKLFF. The CDR3 nucleotides read TGTGCCAGCACCCTTACTCGGGCTAATGAAAAACTGTTTTTT. The chain carries TRBV6-5 and TRBJ1-4; D is unresolved. Trimming took 7 bases from V and 3 from J, leaving 12 bases between them. This CDR3 comprises 14 residues. CDR1 is MNHEY, CDR2 SVGAGI, per germline.